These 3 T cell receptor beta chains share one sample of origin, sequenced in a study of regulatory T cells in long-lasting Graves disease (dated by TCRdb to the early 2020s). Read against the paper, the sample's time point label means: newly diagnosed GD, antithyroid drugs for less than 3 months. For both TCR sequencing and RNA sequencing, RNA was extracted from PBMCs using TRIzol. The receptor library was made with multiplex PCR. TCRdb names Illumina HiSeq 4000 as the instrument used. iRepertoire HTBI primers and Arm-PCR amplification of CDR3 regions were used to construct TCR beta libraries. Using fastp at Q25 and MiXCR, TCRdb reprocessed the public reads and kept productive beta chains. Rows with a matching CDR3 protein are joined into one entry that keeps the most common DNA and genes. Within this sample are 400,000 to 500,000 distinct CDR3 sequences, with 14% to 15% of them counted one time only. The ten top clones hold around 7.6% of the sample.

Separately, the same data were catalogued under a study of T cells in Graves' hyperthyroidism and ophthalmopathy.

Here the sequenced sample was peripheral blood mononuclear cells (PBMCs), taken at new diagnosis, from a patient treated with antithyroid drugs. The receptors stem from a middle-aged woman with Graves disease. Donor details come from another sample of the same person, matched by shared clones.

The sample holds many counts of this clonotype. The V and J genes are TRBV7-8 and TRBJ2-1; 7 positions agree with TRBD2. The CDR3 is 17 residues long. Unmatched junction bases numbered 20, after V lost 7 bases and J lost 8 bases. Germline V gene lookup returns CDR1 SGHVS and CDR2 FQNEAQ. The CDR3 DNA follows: TGTGCCAGCACCCCTTTTAGCCAGCGGGGCTATCGGCATGAGCAGTTCTTC. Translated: CASTPFSQRGYRHEQFF. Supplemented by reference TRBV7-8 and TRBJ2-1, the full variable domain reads GAGVSQSPRYKVAKRGQDVALRCDPISGHVSLFWYQQALGQGPEFLTYFQNEAQLDKSGLPSDRFFAERPEGSVSTLKIQRTQQEDSAVYLCASTPFSQRGYRHEQFFGPGTRLTVL.

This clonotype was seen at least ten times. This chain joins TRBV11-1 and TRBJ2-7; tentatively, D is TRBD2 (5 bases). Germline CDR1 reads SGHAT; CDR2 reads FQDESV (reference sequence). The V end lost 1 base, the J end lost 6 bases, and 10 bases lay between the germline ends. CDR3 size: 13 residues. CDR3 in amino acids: CASSLGSAGEQYF. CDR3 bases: TGTGCCAGCAGCTTAGGCTCGGCGGGCGAGCAGTACTTC.

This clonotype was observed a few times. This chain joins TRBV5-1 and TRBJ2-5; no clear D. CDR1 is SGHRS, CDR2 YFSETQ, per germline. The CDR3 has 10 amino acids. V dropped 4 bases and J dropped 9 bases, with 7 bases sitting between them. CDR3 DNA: TGCGCCAGCAGCGTTGGGGCCCAGTACTTC. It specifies CASSVGAQYF.